This is a list of T cell receptor beta chains from one sample in a study of breast tumors, draining lymph nodes, adjacent tissues. One entry per CDR3 protein results from TCRdb running MiXCR on the multiplex PCR reads. The table lists approximately 100,000 distinct CDR3 sequences, about 31% of them singletons. Sequencing was performed on axillary lymph node tissue. These receptors came from a female donor with breast cancer. Some clones in this sample may be carry-over from other donors' samples. The CDR3 runs from the conserved cysteine through the conserved F or W. A D gene is named only where the DNA matches it firmly. Clone size is given for some rows only: seen once, a few or many times, or a class if the clone is expanded.

D,J,V,size,CDR3,DNA
-,TRBJ2-1,TRBV7-2,many,CASSPGGGGSDEQFF,TGTGCCAGCAGCCCAGGGGGGGGGGGTAGTGATGAGCAGTTCTTC
TRBD2,TRBJ2-1,TRBV5-1,many,CASRPLAGDDNEQFF,TGCGCCAGCAGACCCCTAGCGGGAGATGACAATGAGCAGTTCTTC
TRBD2,TRBJ2-5,TRBV28,-,CASRRTSGRETQYF,TGTGCCAGCAGACGGACTAGCGGGAGGGAGACCCAGTACTTC
-,TRBJ2-1,TRBV4-2,many,CASSLLGAGAYNEQFF,TGTGCCAGCAGCCTCCTGGGGGCGGGGGCCTACAATGAGCAGTTCTTC
-,TRBJ2-7,TRBV7-8,many,CASSLGLDEQYF,TGTGCCAGCAGCTTAGGTCTGGACGAGCAGTACTTC
-,TRBJ2-7,TRBV5-6,many,CASSSRAGTLRYYEQYF,TGTGCCAGCAGCTCCCGCGCGGGAACCCTACGATACTACGAGCAGTACTTC
TRBD2,TRBJ2-7,TRBV13,many,CASSFRLAGEPEQYF,TGTGCCAGCAGCTTTCGATTAGCGGGAGAACCTGAGCAGTACTTC
-,TRBJ1-2,TRBV12-3/TRBV12-4,many,CASSLVRGGYTF,TGTGCCAGCAGTTTAGTTCGGGGAGGCTACACCTTC
TRBD1,TRBJ1-1,TRBV4-3,-,CASSPRQGGTEAFF,TGCGCCAGCAGCCCTAGACAGGGCGGAACTGAAGCTTTCTTT
-,TRBJ2-7,TRBV5-6,many,CASSFGGPSYEQYF,TGTGCCAGCAGCTTTGGCGGCCCCTCCTACGAGCAGTACTTC
TRBD1,TRBJ1-5,TRBV6-6,many,CAWIRDRDYNQPQHF,TGTGCCTGGATAAGGGACAGGGATTACAATCAGCCCCAGCATTTT
TRBD2,TRBJ2-2,TRBV15,once,CATSILRERGTGELFF,TGTGCCACCAGCATACTCCGGGAGCGGGGCACCGGGGAGCTGTTTTTT
-,TRBJ2-1,TRBV9,many,CASSVGTGTTYNEQFF,TGTGCCAGCAGCGTAGGTACAGGTACTACCTACAATGAGCAGTTCTTC
-,TRBJ2-1,TRBV5-1,many,CASSLGWGDNEQFF,TGCGCCAGCAGCTTGGGGTGGGGGGACAATGAGCAGTTCTTC
-,TRBJ1-5,TRBV7-9,once,CASSHLAGGIQPQHF,TGTGCCAGCAGCCATTTAGCGGGGGGTATTCAGCCCCAGCATTTT
TRBD2,TRBJ2-3,TRBV9,once,CASSVAGGPDTQYF,TGTGCCAGCAGCGTAGCGGGAGGGCCAGATACGCAGTATTTT
TRBD2,TRBJ2-3,TRBV7-9,many,CASSLGRTSGNADTQYF,TGTGCCAGCAGCTTAGGCAGGACTAGCGGGAATGCAGATACGCAGTATTTT
-,TRBJ1-1,TRBV6-5,-,CASSYSKGVNTEAFF,TGTGCCAGCAGTTACTCGAAGGGTGTGAACACTGAAGCTTTCTTT